These 8 T cell receptor beta chains originate from one sample sequenced in a study of blood T cell repertoires in COVID-19. Sequenced by immunoSEQ multiplex PCR; TCRdb stores in-frame clones only, minus some. The sample yields about 40,000 clones, roughly 88% seen once. What was sequenced was peripheral blood. The receptors shown here come from a woman in her 70s with acute or convalescent COVID-19.

V usage is TRBV11-1 and J usage is TRBJ2-2, with 8 bases lining up with TRBD1. Unmatched junction bases numbered 9, after V lost 5 bases and J lost 4 bases. Germline CDR1 is SGHAT and CDR2 is FQDESV (reference sequence). CDR3 length: 16 residues. CDR3: CASSNRDRYTTGELFF. CDR3 nucleotides: TGTGCCAGCAGCAACCGGGACAGGTACACCACCGGGGAGCTGTTTTTT.

This clone appeared a single time. V is TRBV6-5 and J is TRBJ1-4; D may be TRBD1 (5 bases). With 7 bases removed from V and 8 bases from J, the gap between germline ends came to 17 bases. The length of the CDR3 is 14 residues. Germline assignment: CDR1 MNHEY and CDR2 SVGAGI. DNA of the CDR3: TGTGCCAGCACCTCTAGGGGCACCTCCGAAAAACTGTTTTTT. As protein: CASTSRGTSEKLFF.

The gene calls are TRBV27 and TRBJ1-5; the match to TRBD1 covers 10 bases. From germline, CDR1 is MNHEY and CDR2 SMNVEV (reference sequence). There are 20 residues in the CDR3. Losses at the gene ends were 6 bases for V and 0 bases for J; bases not matched to a gene: 17. The CDR3, as DNA: TGTGCCAGCAGGAAGACCAGGGACAGGGGACGTATTTTTAGCAATCAGCCCCAGCATTTT. Protein: CASRKTRDRGRIFSNQPQHF.

The CDR3 reads CASSPGTSVDNEQFF. The CDR3 nucleotides read TGTGCCAGCAGCCCCGGGACTAGCGTTGACAATGAGCAGTTCTTC. The chain links TRBV11-3 to TRBJ2-1; the match to TRBD2 covers 10 bases. V gave up 5 bases and J gave up 5 bases; unmatched junction bases: 6. Germline assignment: CDR1 SGHNT and CDR2 YENEEA. The CDR3 loop spans 15 amino acids.

The V and J genes are TRBV7-2 and TRBJ2-1; D is uncertain. Germline loops: CDR1 SGHTA, CDR2 FQGNSA. V was shortened by 2 bases and J by 9 bases, with 11 bases between the two germline ends. CDR3 length: 13 residues. CDR3 residues: CASSLFRIAEQFF. CDR3 nucleotide sequence: TGTGCCAGCAGCTTATTCAGAATTGCTGAGCAGTTCTTC.

The V gene is TRBV7-8, the J gene TRBJ2-5, with 11 bases fitting TRBD1. The V segment lost 0 bases and the J segment 3 bases; nucleotides outside the gene matches: 0. The CDR3 totals 15 residues. CDR1 SGHVS and CDR2 FQNEAQ come from the germline V gene. The CDR3 bases are TGTGCCAGCAGCTTAGCGGGACAGGGGGAAGAGACCCAGTACTTC. It yields the protein CASSLAGQGEETQYF. The complete variable domain, with remaining parts taken from reference TRBV7-8 and TRBJ2-5, reads GAGVSQSPRYKVAKRGQDVALRCDPISGHVSLFWYQQALGQGPEFLTYFQNEAQLDKSGLPSDRFFAERPEGSVSTLKIQRTQQEDSAVYLCASSLAGQGEETQYFGPGTRLLVL.

The chain employs TRBV7-9 and TRBJ2-6; 10 nucleotides align to TRBD1. With V trimmed by 5 bases and J by 2 bases, 6 bases remained unmatched. The germline CDR1 and CDR2 sequences are SEHNR and FQNEAQ (reference sequence). This CDR3 spans 17 amino acids. DNA of the CDR3: TGTGCCAGCAGCCAGGGACAGGGGTTAACTGGGGCCAACGTCCTGACTTTC. Residues: CASSQGQGLTGANVLTF.

The V call is TRBV28, the J call TRBJ2-1; 14 bases agree with TRBD2. Germline CDR1 MDHEN, CDR2 SYDVKM. The CDR3 runs to 15 residues. The J segment lost 10 bases and the V segment lost 4 bases, leaving 6 bases of the junction unmatched. The CDR3 here is CASSSGTSGGAEQFF. In DNA, the CDR3 is TGTGCCAGCAGTTCCGGGACTAGCGGGGGCGCGGAGCAGTTCTTC.